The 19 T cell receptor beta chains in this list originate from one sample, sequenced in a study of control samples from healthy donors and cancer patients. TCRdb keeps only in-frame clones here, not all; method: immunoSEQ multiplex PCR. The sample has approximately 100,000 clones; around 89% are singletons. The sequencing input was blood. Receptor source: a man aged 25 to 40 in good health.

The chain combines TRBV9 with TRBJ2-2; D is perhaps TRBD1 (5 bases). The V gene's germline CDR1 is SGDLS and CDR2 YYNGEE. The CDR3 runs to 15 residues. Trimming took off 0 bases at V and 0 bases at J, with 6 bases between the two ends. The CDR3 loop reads CASSVEGTNTGELFF. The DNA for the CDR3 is TGTGCCAGCAGCGTAGAGGGGACGAACACCGGGGAGCTGTTTTTT.

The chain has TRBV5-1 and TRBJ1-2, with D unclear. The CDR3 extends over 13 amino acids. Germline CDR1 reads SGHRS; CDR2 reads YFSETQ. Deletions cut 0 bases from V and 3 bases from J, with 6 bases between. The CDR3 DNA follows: TGCGCCAGCAGCTTGGAGGCGGACTATGGCTACACCTTC. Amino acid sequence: CASSLEADYGYTF.

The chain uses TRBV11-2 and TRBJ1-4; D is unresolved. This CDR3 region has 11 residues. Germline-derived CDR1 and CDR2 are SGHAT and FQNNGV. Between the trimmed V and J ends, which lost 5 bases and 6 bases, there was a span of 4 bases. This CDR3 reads CASSQYEKLFF. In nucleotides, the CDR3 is TGTGCCAGCAGCCAATATGAAAAACTGTTTTTT.

This CDR3 reads CASSPGLRTDTQYF. Here the CDR3 DNA reads TGTGCCAGCAGCCCAGGGCTTCGAACAGATACGCAGTATTTT. J is TRBJ2-3 and V is TRBV5-4; a weak D match, TRBD1 (5 bases). The CDR3 spans 14 residues. Between the trimmed V and J ends, which lost 4 bases and 3 bases, there was a span of 12 bases. From germline, CDR1 is SGHNT and CDR2 YYREEE (reference sequence).

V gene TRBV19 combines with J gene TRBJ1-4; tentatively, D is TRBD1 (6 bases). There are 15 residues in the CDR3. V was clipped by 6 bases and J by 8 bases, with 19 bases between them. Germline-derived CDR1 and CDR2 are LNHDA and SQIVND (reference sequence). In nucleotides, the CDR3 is TGTGCCAGTAGCGAAAGCCCCGGGGGCGCGGAAAAACTGTTTTTT. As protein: CASSESPGGAEKLFF.

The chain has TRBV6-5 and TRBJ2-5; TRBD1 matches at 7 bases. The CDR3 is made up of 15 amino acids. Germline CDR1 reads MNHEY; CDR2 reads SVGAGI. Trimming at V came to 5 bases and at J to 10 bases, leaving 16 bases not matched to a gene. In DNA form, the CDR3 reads TGTGCCAGCAGTATGACTTCCGGGACAGCAGTGGACCAGTACTTC. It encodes CASSMTSGTAVDQYF.

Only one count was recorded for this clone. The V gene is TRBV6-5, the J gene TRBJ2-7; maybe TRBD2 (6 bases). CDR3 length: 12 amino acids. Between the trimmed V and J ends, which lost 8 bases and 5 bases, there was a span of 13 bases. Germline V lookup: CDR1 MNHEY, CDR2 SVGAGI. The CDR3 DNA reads TGTGCCAGCGGGGGGTTTTGGGACGAGCAGTACTTC. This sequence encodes CASGGFWDEQYF.

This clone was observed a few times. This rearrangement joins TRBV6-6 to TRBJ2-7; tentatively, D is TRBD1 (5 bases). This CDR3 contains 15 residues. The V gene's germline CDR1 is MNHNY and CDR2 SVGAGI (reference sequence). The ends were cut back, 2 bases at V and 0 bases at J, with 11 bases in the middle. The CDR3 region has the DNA TGTGCCAGCAGTTACCGCCCAGGGAACTCCTACGAGCAGTACGTC. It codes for CASSYRPGNSYEQYV.

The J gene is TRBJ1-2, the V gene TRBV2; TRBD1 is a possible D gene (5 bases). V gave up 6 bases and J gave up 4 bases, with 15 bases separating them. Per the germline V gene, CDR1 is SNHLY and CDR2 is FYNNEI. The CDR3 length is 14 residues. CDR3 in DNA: TGTGCCAGCAGACCGGGACCGACCACCTATGGCTACACCTTC. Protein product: CASRPGPTTYGYTF.

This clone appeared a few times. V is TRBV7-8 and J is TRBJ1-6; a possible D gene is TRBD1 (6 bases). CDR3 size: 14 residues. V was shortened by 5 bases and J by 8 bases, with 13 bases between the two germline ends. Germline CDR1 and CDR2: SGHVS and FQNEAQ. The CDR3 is CASSRLGQYSPLHF. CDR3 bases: TGTGCCAGCAGCCGTCTCGGACAGTATTCACCCCTCCACTTT.

CDR3 nucleotide sequence: TGTGCCAGCAGCTTTCGGCCGGGCGGGGGCTACACCTTC. Translation: CASSFRPGGGYTF. The chain uses TRBV5-4 and TRBJ1-2, with no clear D. Trimming shortened V by 2 bases and J by 8 bases, and 13 bases separated the two germline ends. The CDR3 consists of 13 residues. Germline CDR1 and CDR2: SGHNT and YYREEE (reference sequence).

CDR3 sequence (DNA): TGTGCCAGCAGTTACGCTCGACAGTGGTCAGATACGCAGTATTTT. This translates into CASSYARQWSDTQYF. V gene TRBV6-6 combines with J gene TRBJ2-3; weak D call: TRBD1 (5 bases). Germline V CDR1 and CDR2: MNHNY, SVGAGI (reference sequence). V lost 2 bases and J lost 4, with 13 bases in between. CDR3 length: 15 residues.

The CDR3 DNA reads as TGTGCCACCAACCGGGTGAACGGAACCTACGAGCAGTACGTC. It yields the protein CATNRVNGTYEQYV. The chain combines TRBV24-1 with TRBJ2-7; no reliable D call. The CDR3 covers 14 residues. Between the trimmed V and J ends, which lost 8 bases and 2 bases, there was a span of 15 bases. The germline V gene has CDR1 KGHDR and CDR2 SFDVKD.

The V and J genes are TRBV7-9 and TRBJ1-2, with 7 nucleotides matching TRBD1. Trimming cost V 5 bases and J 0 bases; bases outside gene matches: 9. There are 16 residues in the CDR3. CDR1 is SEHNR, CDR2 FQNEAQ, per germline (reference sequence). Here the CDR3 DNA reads TGTGCCAGCAGCCCGAAGGACAGGAGGACTAACTATGGCTACACCTTC. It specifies CASSPKDRRTNYGYTF.

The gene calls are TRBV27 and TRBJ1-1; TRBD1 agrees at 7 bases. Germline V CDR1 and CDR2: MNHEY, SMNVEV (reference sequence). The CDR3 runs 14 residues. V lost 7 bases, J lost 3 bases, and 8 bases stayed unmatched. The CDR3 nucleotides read TGTGCCAGCAAATTAGGGGGCTGGGACACTGAAGCTTTCTTT. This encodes CASKLGGWDTEAFF.

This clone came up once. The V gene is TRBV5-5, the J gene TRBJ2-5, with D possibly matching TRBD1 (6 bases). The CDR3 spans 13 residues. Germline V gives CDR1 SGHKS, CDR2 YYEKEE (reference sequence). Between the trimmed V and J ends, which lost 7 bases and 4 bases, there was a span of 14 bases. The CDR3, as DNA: TGTGCCAGCTTGTACAGGGCTGGAGAGACCCAGTACTTC. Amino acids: CASLYRAGETQYF.

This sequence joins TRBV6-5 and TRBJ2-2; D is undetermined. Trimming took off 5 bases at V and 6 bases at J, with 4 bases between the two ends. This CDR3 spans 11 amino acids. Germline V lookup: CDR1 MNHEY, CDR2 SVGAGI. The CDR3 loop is CASSLAGELFF. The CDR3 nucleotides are TGTGCCAGCAGTCTGGCCGGGGAGCTGTTTTTT.

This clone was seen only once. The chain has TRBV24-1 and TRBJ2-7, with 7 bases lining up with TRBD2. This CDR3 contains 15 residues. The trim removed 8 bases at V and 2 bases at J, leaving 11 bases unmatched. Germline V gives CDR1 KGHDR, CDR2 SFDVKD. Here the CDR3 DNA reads TGTGCCACCATTTATCATGGGGGGGTTACCTACGAGCAGTACGTC. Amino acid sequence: CATIYHGGVTYEQYV.

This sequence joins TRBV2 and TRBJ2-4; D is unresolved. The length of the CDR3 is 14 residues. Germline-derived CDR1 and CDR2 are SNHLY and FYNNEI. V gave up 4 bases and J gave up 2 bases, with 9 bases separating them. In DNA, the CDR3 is TGTGCCAGCAGTGCGTCTGAATCCAAAAACATTCAGTACTTC. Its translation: CASSASESKNIQYF.